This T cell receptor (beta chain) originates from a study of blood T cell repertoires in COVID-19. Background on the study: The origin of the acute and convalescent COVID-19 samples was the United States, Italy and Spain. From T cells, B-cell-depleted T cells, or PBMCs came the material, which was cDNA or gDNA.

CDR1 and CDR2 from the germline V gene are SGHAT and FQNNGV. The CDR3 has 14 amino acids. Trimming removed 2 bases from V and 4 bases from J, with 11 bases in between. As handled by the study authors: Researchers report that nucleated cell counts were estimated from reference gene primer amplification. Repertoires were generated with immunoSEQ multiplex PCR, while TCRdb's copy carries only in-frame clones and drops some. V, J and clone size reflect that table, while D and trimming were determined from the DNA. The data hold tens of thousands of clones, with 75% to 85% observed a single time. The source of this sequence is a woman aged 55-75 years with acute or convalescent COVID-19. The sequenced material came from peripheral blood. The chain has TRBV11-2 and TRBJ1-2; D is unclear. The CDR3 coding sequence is TGTGCCAGCAGCTTAATGGCTACAGCCTATGGCTACACCTTC. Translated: CASSLMATAYGYTF.